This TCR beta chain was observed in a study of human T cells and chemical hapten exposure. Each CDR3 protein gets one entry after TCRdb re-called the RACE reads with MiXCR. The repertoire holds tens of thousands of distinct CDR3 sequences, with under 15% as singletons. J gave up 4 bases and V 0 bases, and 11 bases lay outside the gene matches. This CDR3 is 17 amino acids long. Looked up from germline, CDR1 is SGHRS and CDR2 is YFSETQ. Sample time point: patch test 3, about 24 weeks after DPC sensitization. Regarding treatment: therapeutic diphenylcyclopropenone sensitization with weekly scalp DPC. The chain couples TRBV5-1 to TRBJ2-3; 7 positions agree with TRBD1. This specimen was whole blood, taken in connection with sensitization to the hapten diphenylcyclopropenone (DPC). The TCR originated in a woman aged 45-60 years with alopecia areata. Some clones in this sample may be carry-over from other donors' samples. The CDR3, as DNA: TGCGCCAGCAGCTTGGCCCGACAGGGTGGTCCATCAGATACGCAGTATTTT. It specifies CASSLARQGGPSDTQYF.